The T cell receptor (beta chain) described here comes from a study of blood T cell repertoires in COVID-19. Across the study: From T cells, B-cell-depleted T cells, or PBMCs came the material, which was cDNA or gDNA.

Clones were read by immunoSEQ multiplex PCR, and TCRdb kept only the in-frame ones, dropping some. The sample lists approximately 89,000 clones; roughly 80% were seen once. Sequenced material: peripheral blood. The sequence came from a human donor in a cohort sampled during active COVID-19.

CDR3 sequence: CASRKTTSSNEQFF. CDR3 DNA sequence: TGCGCCAGCAGGAAGACGACTAGCAGCAATGAGCAGTTCTTC. This chain connects TRBV4-1 to TRBJ2-1, with 7 bases aligning to TRBD2. The CDR3 is made up of 14 amino acids. Per germline, CDR1 MGHRA and CDR2 YSYEKL. V was pared by 6 bases and J by 6 bases, with 8 bases of the junction left unmatched.